This T cell receptor (beta chain) originates from a study of post-analysis software for immune sequencing data. Study-wide results and limits: In patients, TRBV5-6, TRBV5-1 and TRBV20-1 belonged to about five TRBV segments found more frequently than in controls. Strong same-batch co-clustering of samples appeared with F measure clustering.

The CDR3 length is 14 residues. J gave up 3 bases and V 5 bases, and 4 bases lay outside the gene matches. TCR beta cDNA libraries included unique molecular identifiers. MiXCR, run by TCRdb on the PCR reads, gives a single entry per CDR3 protein. This sample carries hundreds of thousands of distinct CDR3 sequences, around 47% of them seen once, and the ten largest clones take around 1.7%. Remarks on this clonotype: What it binds is unknown.

The TCR sequence derives from a girl aged 10 to 17 with multiple sclerosis. What was sequenced was blood. The chain couples TRBV12-3 or TRBV12-4 to TRBJ1-5, with 7 bases fitting TRBD1. The CDR3 region has the DNA TGTGCCAGCAGTGGGGACAGCTACAATCAGCCCCAGCATTTT. It is translated as CASSGDSYNQPQHF.